Listed below are T cell receptor beta chains from one sample, sequenced in a study of Graves' ophthalmopathy and Graves' hyperthyroidism. Each CDR3 protein is one row after TCRdb ran MiXCR on the multiplex PCR reads. This table has almost 750,000 distinct CDR3 sequences, roughly two fifths appearing once. Sequenced material: peripheral blood. The receptor source for this set is an adult man with Graves' ophthalmopathy. Both conserved end residues are part of each CDR3. A D gene is named only where the DNA matches it firmly. Size tells how often a clone was seen (once, few, many) or the class of an expanded clone, and some rows leave it out.

>-|TRBJ1-2|TRBV10-3|TRBD1
TGTGCCATCAGTCCGTCTTGGACAGGGCCGTATGGCTACACCTTC
CAISPSWTGPYGYTF
>-|TRBJ2-7|TRBV9|-
TGTGCCAGCAGCGTAGCTATAGCTTCCGAGCAGTACTTC
CASSVAIASEQYF
>-|TRBJ1-3|TRBV9|-
TGTGCCAGCAGCGTAGCTGGGGCGACAGGCGGCCTGAGCACCATATATTTT
CASSVAGATGGLSTIYF
>-|TRBJ2-5|TRBV6-5|-
TGTGCCAGCAGTGGTGTCTGGGGCCAAGAGACCCAGTACTTC
CASSGVWGQETQYF
>-|TRBJ1-4|TRBV24-1|-
TGTGCCAGCAGTGGTACGCAGACTAATGAAAAACTGTTTTTT
CASSGTQTNEKLFF
>-|TRBJ1-2|TRBV2|-
TGTGCCAGCTCACCAAATTCGGATTACTATGGCTACACCTTC
CASSPNSDYYGYTF
>-|TRBJ2-7|TRBV5-1|-
TGCGCCAGCAGCTCCCCCTCACCTAGGGACGAGCAGTACTTC
CASSSPSPRDEQYF
>-|TRBJ1-5|TRBV12-3/TRBV12-4|-
TGTGCCAGCAGTTTTAAGCTGGCAGAACGGGGCAATCAGCCCCAGCATTTT
CASSFKLAERGNQPQHF
>few|TRBJ1-1|TRBV27|-
TGTGCCAGCAGTTCGCTAATGTCGAACACTGAAGCTTTCTTT
CASSSLMSNTEAFF
>-|TRBJ2-6|TRBV7-3|-
TGTGCCAGCAGCTTAATGGGGGCAGCCGGGGCCAACGTCCTGACTTTC
CASSLMGAAGANVLTF
>-|TRBJ1-6|TRBV25-1|-
TGTGCCACGAACGTGGATTCACCCCTCCACTTT
CATNVDSPLHF
>few|TRBJ2-7|TRBV7-9|TRBD2
TGTGCCAGCAGCCAAGCCACTTGGGGGGGGTCCTACGAGCAGTACTTC
CASSQATWGGSYEQYF
>few|TRBJ2-5|TRBV6-5|-
TGTGCCAGCAGTTACTCGACATCTAGTCGAGAGACCCAGTACTTC
CASSYSTSSRETQYF
>-|TRBJ1-3|TRBV14|-
TGTGCCAGCAGCTTGGTGGCAGGCGCCTCTGGAAACACCATATATTTT
CASSLVAGASGNTIYF
>few|TRBJ1-4|TRBV5-1|TRBD1
TGCGCCAGCAGCTTGTCCATCGGGACAGGCCTCAATGAAAAACTGTTTTTT
CASSLSIGTGLNEKLFF
>-|TRBJ1-5|TRBV2|-
TGTGCCAGCAGTGAACGGCATTTT
CASSERHF
>many|TRBJ2-7|TRBV2|-
TGTGCCAGCCAAGACAGTTCCTACGAGCAGTACTTC
CASQDSSYEQYF
>-|TRBJ2-7|TRBV6-6|TRBD1
TGTGCCAGCAGTTACTCCAGGGACAGGGCGAACTACGAGCAGTACTTC
CASSYSRDRANYEQYF
>few|TRBJ1-1|TRBV2|-
TGTGCCAGCAGTTTAGGGCCCAGGACTGAAGCTTTCTTT
CASSLGPRTEAFF
>many|TRBJ1-2|TRBV12-3/TRBV12-4|-
TGTGCCAGCAGTTTAGCGCTCTTAGGCGGGGACTATGGCTACACCTTC
CASSLALLGGDYGYTF
>-|TRBJ2-7|TRBV7-9|-
TGCGCCAGCAGCCAAGCAGATTCAGGGATCTCCTACGAGCAGTACTTC
CASSQADSGISYEQYF
>-|TRBJ1-1|TRBV11-1|-
TGTGCCAGCAGCTTAGGGGGTCAGGCCGAATGGGGCACTGAAGCTTTCTTT
CASSLGGQAEWGTEAFF
>-|TRBJ1-2|TRBV10-3|-
TGTGCCAGCAGTTACTCGAGGGAAACTTACTATGGCTACACCTTC
CASSYSRETYYGYTF
>few|TRBJ1-5|TRBV6-1|-
TGTGCCAGCAGTGGGGGACGGCCCCAGCATTTT
CASSGGRPQHF
>few|TRBJ2-7|TRBV9|-
TGTGCCAGCAGCCCCACTCTGACAGGTTACTCCTACGAGCAGTACTTC
CASSPTLTGYSYEQYF
>-|TRBJ1-1|TRBV29-1|-
TGCAGCGTGCAGTTTCTCTCGAACACTGAAGCTTTCTTT
CSVQFLSNTEAFF
>-|TRBJ2-5|TRBV25-1|TRBD2
TGTGCCAGCAGTTACTCGGGGGGGGCCGGGGAGACCCAGTACTTC
CASSYSGGAGETQYF
>many|TRBJ1-1|TRBV29-1|-
TGCAGCGTAACAGGGACGAACACTGAAGCTTTCTTT
CSVTGTNTEAFF
>-|TRBJ1-5|TRBV7-9|TRBD1
TGTGCCAGCAGTTTACAGGGGTTTGGGGGTCAGCCCCAGCATTTT
CASSLQGFGGQPQHF
>few|TRBJ1-2|TRBV20-1|-
TGCAATGCTAGAGTTTGGGGGGGTGACACCAACTATGGCTACACCTTC
CNARVWGGDTNYGYTF
>many|TRBJ1-3|TRBV10-1|-
TGCGCCAGTCGTAGCAGCTCTGGAAACACCATATATTTT
CASRSSSGNTIYF
>-|TRBJ1-1|TRBV7-9|-
TGTGCCAGCAGCTCAATTTCCGGGCTGATGAACACTGAAGCTTTCTTT
CASSSISGLMNTEAFF
>-|TRBJ2-2|TRBV7-3|TRBD1
TGTGCCAGCAGCTTAGGGACAGGGGTCAACGGGGAGCTGTTTTTT
CASSLGTGVNGELFF
>-|TRBJ1-6|TRBV5-1|TRBD1
TGCGCCAGCAGCCGGCCATGGGGACAGGATAATTCACCCCTCCACTTT
CASSRPWGQDNSPLHF
>-|TRBJ2-5|TRBV7-9|-
TGTGCCAGCAGTCCCGATCCCGGGTCCCAAGAGACCCAGTACTTC
CASSPDPGSQETQYF
>many|TRBJ2-7|TRBV14|-
TGTGCCAGCAGTATCGGGGGATTCTCCTACGAGCAGTACTTC
CASSIGGFSYEQYF
>-|TRBJ1-1|TRBV6-1|-
TGTGCCAGCTGCCCGGCAGGGTGGAACACTGAAGCTTTCTTT
CASCPAGWNTEAFF
>-|TRBJ2-7|TRBV14|-
TGTGCCAGCATCCAGGGGGGGGAGCAGTACTTC
CASIQGGEQYF
>many|TRBJ1-5|TRBV24-1|TRBD1
TGTGCCAGCAGTTGGACCGGGACAGGGGGCAGTTGGCCCCAGCATTTT
CASSWTGTGGSWPQHF
>-|TRBJ1-1|TRBV5-5|-
TGTGCCAGCAGCCCAGGAGGCCAAAACATTCTGGCCTTCTTT
CASSPGGQNILAFF
>-|TRBJ2-7|TRBV7-3|TRBD1
TGTGCCAGCAGCTTAGAAGGGGACAGTTTTTACGACCAGTACTTC
CASSLEGDSFYDQYF